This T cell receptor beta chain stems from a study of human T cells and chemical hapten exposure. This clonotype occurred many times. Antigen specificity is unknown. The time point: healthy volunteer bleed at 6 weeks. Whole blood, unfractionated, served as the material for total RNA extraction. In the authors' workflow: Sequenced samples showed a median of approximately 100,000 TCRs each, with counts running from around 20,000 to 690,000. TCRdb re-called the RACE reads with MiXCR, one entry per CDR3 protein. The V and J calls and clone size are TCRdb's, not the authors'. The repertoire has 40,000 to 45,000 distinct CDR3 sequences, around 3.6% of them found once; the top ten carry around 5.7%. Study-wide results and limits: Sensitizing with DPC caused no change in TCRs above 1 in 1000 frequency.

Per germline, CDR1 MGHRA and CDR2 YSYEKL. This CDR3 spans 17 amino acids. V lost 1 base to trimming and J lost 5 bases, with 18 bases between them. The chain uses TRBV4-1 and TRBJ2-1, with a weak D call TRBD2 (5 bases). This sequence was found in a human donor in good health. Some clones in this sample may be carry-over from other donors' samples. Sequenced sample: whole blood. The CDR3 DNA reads TGCGCCAGCAGCCAAGTTCTGACCACCCGGGGAGACAATGAGCAGTTCTTC. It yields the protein CASSQVLTTRGDNEQFF.